Sequencing of this TCR beta chain was carried out in a study of T cells after yellow fever vaccination. Whole-study findings and limits: Abundant bulk-derived clonotypes could contaminate FACS-sorted repertoires.

Details on this clonotype: Its target is unknown.

TCRdb analysed the 5' RACE reads with MiXCR anew, one entry per CDR3 protein. The data hold 500,000 to 650,000 distinct CDR3 sequences, with about 15% observed a single time. Trimming removed 5 bases from V and 0 bases from J; junction bases left unmatched: 5. The CDR3 length is 15 residues. Germline-derived CDR1 and CDR2 are SGHTA and FQGTGA. The rearrangement joins TRBV7-3 to TRBJ2-3; 7 nucleotides line up with TRBD2. The clonotype was recovered from a man aged 18 to 30 who received the YFV17D yellow fever vaccine. The sample here was PBMCs, taken roughly 5 days after the first yellow fever vaccination. CDR3 amino acids: CASSQLASSTDTQYF. CDR3 nucleotides: TGTGCCAGCAGCCAACTAGCGTCTAGCACAGATACGCAGTATTTT.